Below are 3 T cell receptor beta chains sequenced from a single sample in a study of blood T cells in healthy people across ages. A J-beta primer mix and a sample-barcoded 5' primer were used in a second PCR of about 7 to 12 cycles. TCRdb used MiXCR to reprocess the 5' RACE reads, holding one entry per CDR3 protein. The sample has approximately 690,000 distinct CDR3 sequences, 45% to 65% seen once. Sequencing input: blood. The receptors come from a man aged 60 to 69 in good health.

The chain links TRBV6-1 to TRBJ1-2, with D possibly matching TRBD1 (5 bases). Deletions cut 6 bases from V and 1 base from J, with 24 bases between. This CDR3 is built from 18 residues. CDR1 is MNHNS and CDR2 is SASEGT in the germline V gene. CDR3 residues: CASRGPGLRERGNYGYTF. The CDR3 DNA reads as TGTGCCAGCAGGGGCCCCGGGCTCCGGGAGAGGGGTAACTATGGCTACACCTTC.

The chain carries TRBV18 and TRBJ2-1; 8 bases fit TRBD1. CDR1 KGHSH and CDR2 LQKENI come from the germline V gene. The length of the CDR3 is 16 residues. Trimming removed 3 bases from V and 2 bases from J; junction bases left unmatched: 6. The CDR3 DNA reads TGTGCCAGCTCACCTAACCCAGGGGGCACCTACAATGAGCAGTTCTTC. It translates to CASSPNPGGTYNEQFF.

In this sample, this clonotype turned up a few times. The V and J genes are TRBV5-6 and TRBJ2-5; D is unclear. The CDR3 sequence is 11 residues long. Germline V gives CDR1 SGHDT, CDR2 YYEEEE. Between the trimmed V and J ends, which lost 3 bases and 9 bases, there was a span of 9 bases. DNA for the CDR3: TGTGCCAGCAGCTCCCAGACATCCCAGTACTTC. This codes for CASSSQTSQYF.